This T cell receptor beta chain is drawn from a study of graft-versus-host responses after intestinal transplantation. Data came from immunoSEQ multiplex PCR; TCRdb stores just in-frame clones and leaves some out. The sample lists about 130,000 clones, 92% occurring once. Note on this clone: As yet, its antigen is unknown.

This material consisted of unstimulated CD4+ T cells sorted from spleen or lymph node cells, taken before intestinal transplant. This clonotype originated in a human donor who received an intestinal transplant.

The CDR3 loop is CASSEQQSSYNEQFF. CDR3 bases: TGTGCCAGTAGCGAACAGCAGAGCTCCTACAATGAGCAGTTCTTC. The genes are TRBV19 and TRBJ2-1; D is unclear. V lost 6 bases to trimming and J lost 0 bases, with 12 bases between them. Germline V gives CDR1 LNHDA, CDR2 SQIVND (reference sequence). The CDR3 has 15 amino acids.